These T cell receptor beta chains were read from a single sample in a study of blood T cell repertoires in COVID-19. Some clones are missing from TCRdb's copy, which holds only in-frame ones; the method was immunoSEQ multiplex PCR. The table lists approximately 170,000 clones, about 85% of them singletons. The sample was peripheral blood. These receptors came from a man older than 75 with COVID-19, enrolled during active disease. CDR3s include the opening cysteine and the closing phenylalanine or tryptophan. Each record gives: D gene, J gene, V gene, clone size, CDR3 DNA, CDR3 protein. The D gene is left open where the match is weak. Clone size is not always given. Where it is, it says once, few, many or a class for expanded clones.

d_call: -; j_call: TRBJ1-1; v_call: TRBV6-6; clone_size: -; cdr3_nt: TGTGCCAGCAGAGAACAGGGCCTTCACACTGAAGCTTTCTTT; cdr3_aa: CASREQGLHTEAFF
d_call: -; j_call: TRBJ1-2; v_call: TRBV4-1; clone_size: -; cdr3_nt: TGCGCCAGCAGCCGAGCCTTAGGACAGACCTCTCGGGGCTACACCTTC; cdr3_aa: CASSRALGQTSRGYTF
d_call: TRBD1; j_call: TRBJ2-1; v_call: TRBV6-6; clone_size: -; cdr3_nt: TGTGCCAGCAGTAGTGACAGGGGGCTATACAATGAGCAGTTCTTC; cdr3_aa: CASSSDRGLYNEQFF
d_call: -; j_call: TRBJ1-2; v_call: TRBV6-2/TRBV6-3; clone_size: -; cdr3_nt: TGTGCCAGCAGTTACTCCTTGGACAGCAACTATGGCTACACCTTC; cdr3_aa: CASSYSLDSNYGYTF
d_call: -; j_call: TRBJ1-2; v_call: TRBV11-2; clone_size: -; cdr3_nt: TGTGCCAGCAGAGTACCGGGGATAGTAGACTATGGCTACACCTTC; cdr3_aa: CASRVPGIVDYGYTF
d_call: -; j_call: TRBJ1-2; v_call: TRBV7-9; clone_size: few; cdr3_nt: TGTGCCAGCAGCTGGACAGAAAACTTATTCCTCTATGGCTACACCTTC; cdr3_aa: CASSWTENLFLYGYTF
d_call: -; j_call: TRBJ2-6; v_call: TRBV11-2; clone_size: once; cdr3_nt: TGTGCCAGCAGCTTAACCCTACTTGGGGCCAACGTCCTGACTTTC; cdr3_aa: CASSLTLLGANVLTF
d_call: -; j_call: TRBJ2-2; v_call: TRBV7-3; clone_size: -; cdr3_nt: TGTGCCAGCAGCAGAGGCGCAGGGAGGACCGGGGAGCTGTTTTTT; cdr3_aa: CASSRGAGRTGELFF
d_call: -; j_call: TRBJ1-5; v_call: TRBV19; clone_size: -; cdr3_nt: TGTGCCAGTAGCCGTGACAGAAATCAGCCCCAGCATTTT; cdr3_aa: CASSRDRNQPQHF
d_call: TRBD1; j_call: TRBJ1-2; v_call: TRBV5-4; clone_size: once; cdr3_nt: TGTGCCAGCAGATCGACAGGGGGCGCTGGCTACACCTTC; cdr3_aa: CASRSTGGAGYTF
d_call: -; j_call: TRBJ1-1; v_call: TRBV12-3/TRBV12-4; clone_size: -; cdr3_nt: TGTGCCAGCAGTTTCACAGGTATCACTGAAGCTTTCTTT; cdr3_aa: CASSFTGITEAFF
d_call: -; j_call: TRBJ1-1; v_call: TRBV5-1; clone_size: -; cdr3_nt: TGCGCCAGCAGTCCAGGGGTAAGTCTCGACCAGACTGAAGCTTTCTTT; cdr3_aa: CASSPGVSLDQTEAFF
d_call: TRBD2; j_call: TRBJ2-5; v_call: TRBV3-1/TRBV3-2; clone_size: -; cdr3_nt: TGTGCCAGCAGCCAAGCTAGCGGGGGGGCCTGGCCCCAGTACTTC; cdr3_aa: CASSQASGGAWPQYF
d_call: -; j_call: TRBJ1-6; v_call: TRBV27; clone_size: few; cdr3_nt: TGTGCCAGCAGTTTAGTGGGGAGTTCACCCCTCCACTTT; cdr3_aa: CASSLVGSSPLHF
d_call: -; j_call: TRBJ1-2; v_call: TRBV5-5; clone_size: -; cdr3_nt: TGTGCCAGCAGCTCCGCACCGACAGGCTCCTACTATGGCTACACCTTC; cdr3_aa: CASSSAPTGSYYGYTF
d_call: -; j_call: TRBJ2-5; v_call: TRBV3-1/TRBV3-2; clone_size: once; cdr3_nt: TGTGCCAGCAGCCCCAACAGAAAAGAGACCCAGTACTTC; cdr3_aa: CASSPNRKETQYF
d_call: -; j_call: TRBJ2-7; v_call: TRBV6-5; clone_size: -; cdr3_nt: TGTGCCAGCTGGTCTGGGGGGAACTCCTACGAGCAGTACTTC; cdr3_aa: CASWSGGNSYEQYF
d_call: TRBD2; j_call: TRBJ2-2; v_call: TRBV12-5; clone_size: once; cdr3_nt: TGTGCTAGTGGTTTGGCTCCGGAGCTAGCGGGTTACACCGGGGAGCTGTTTTTT; cdr3_aa: CASGLAPELAGYTGELFF
d_call: TRBD1; j_call: TRBJ2-2; v_call: TRBV20-1; clone_size: -; cdr3_nt: TGCAGTGCTAGTAGGGGGCTGACCGGGGAGCTGTTTTTT; cdr3_aa: CSASRGLTGELFF
d_call: -; j_call: TRBJ1-1; v_call: TRBV14; clone_size: -; cdr3_nt: TGTGCCAGCAGCACTCACTTAGACAGAGGAGCTTTCTTT; cdr3_aa: CASSTHLDRGAFF
d_call: -; j_call: TRBJ2-6; v_call: TRBV2; clone_size: -; cdr3_nt: TGTGCCAGCAGTGACCAGGGGATAGGGGCCAACGTCCTGACTTTC; cdr3_aa: CASSDQGIGANVLTF
d_call: -; j_call: TRBJ2-7; v_call: TRBV7-8; clone_size: -; cdr3_nt: TGTGCCAGCAGCTTAGTGACAGGTCCCCCTCGCGAGCAGTACTTC; cdr3_aa: CASSLVTGPPREQYF
d_call: TRBD1; j_call: TRBJ2-5; v_call: TRBV5-1; clone_size: -; cdr3_nt: TGCGCCAGCAGCGATGTGACAGGGGACTTAGAGACCCAGTACTTC; cdr3_aa: CASSDVTGDLETQYF
d_call: -; j_call: TRBJ1-1; v_call: TRBV7-2; clone_size: -; cdr3_nt: TGTGCCAGCAGTCCCAAAACGGGGAACACTGAAGCTTTCTTT; cdr3_aa: CASSPKTGNTEAFF
d_call: -; j_call: TRBJ1-6; v_call: TRBV2; clone_size: -; cdr3_nt: TGTGCCAGCAGCATGCTAGGGGCCGGGAATTCACCCCTCCACTTT; cdr3_aa: CASSMLGAGNSPLHF
d_call: -; j_call: TRBJ1-1; v_call: TRBV19; clone_size: few; cdr3_nt: TGTGCCAGTTCCCAGGGGAGAGAAACTGAAGCTTTCTTT; cdr3_aa: CASSQGRETEAFF
d_call: TRBD1; j_call: TRBJ1-6; v_call: TRBV28; clone_size: -; cdr3_nt: TGTGCCAGCAGTCTCGGGACAGGGGATTCACCCCTCCACTTT; cdr3_aa: CASSLGTGDSPLHF
d_call: -; j_call: TRBJ2-7; v_call: TRBV5-1; clone_size: -; cdr3_nt: TGCGCCAGCAGCCCGGGGACAATGAACTACGAGCAGTACTTC; cdr3_aa: CASSPGTMNYEQYF
d_call: TRBD1; j_call: TRBJ2-5; v_call: TRBV5-1; clone_size: -; cdr3_nt: TGCGCCAGCAGCAGGGACAGCCAAGAGACCCAGTACTTC; cdr3_aa: CASSRDSQETQYF
d_call: TRBD1; j_call: TRBJ1-1; v_call: TRBV5-1; clone_size: -; cdr3_nt: TGCGCCAGCAGCTGGGACAGTTTGAACACTGAAGCTTTCTTT; cdr3_aa: CASSWDSLNTEAFF
d_call: -; j_call: TRBJ2-3; v_call: TRBV5-4; clone_size: -; cdr3_nt: TGTGCCAGCAGCTTGGAGCTAGCTGGCGATACGCAGTATTTT; cdr3_aa: CASSLELAGDTQYF
d_call: TRBD1; j_call: TRBJ2-1; v_call: TRBV5-6; clone_size: few; cdr3_nt: TGTGCCAGCAGCTTCCCGGGACAGGCCTACAATGAGCAGTTCTTC; cdr3_aa: CASSFPGQAYNEQFF
d_call: -; j_call: TRBJ1-6; v_call: TRBV19; clone_size: -; cdr3_nt: TGTGCCAGTAGTATAGGGGGGGATTCACCCCTCCACTTT; cdr3_aa: CASSIGGDSPLHF
d_call: -; j_call: TRBJ1-2; v_call: TRBV11-2; clone_size: -; cdr3_nt: TGTGCCAGCAGCTTAGAAGGGGTCGGCTACACCTTC; cdr3_aa: CASSLEGVGYTF
d_call: -; j_call: TRBJ1-1; v_call: TRBV6-1; clone_size: -; cdr3_nt: TGTGCCAGCAGTGAAGCGCTGGGAGGCAGGCTGAACACTGAAGCTTTCTTT; cdr3_aa: CASSEALGGRLNTEAFF
d_call: TRBD1; j_call: TRBJ1-6; v_call: TRBV12-5; clone_size: -; cdr3_nt: TGTGCTAGTGGACTCGGGACAGCAAATTCACCCCTCCACTTT; cdr3_aa: CASGLGTANSPLHF
d_call: -; j_call: TRBJ1-2; v_call: TRBV28; clone_size: -; cdr3_nt: TGTGCCAGCAGTGTCACAGGGCCTAACTATGGCTACACCTTC; cdr3_aa: CASSVTGPNYGYTF
d_call: TRBD2; j_call: TRBJ2-5; v_call: TRBV7-9; clone_size: -; cdr3_nt: TGTGCCAGCAGCTTAGAGCGGGGTGTGGAGACCCAGTACTTC; cdr3_aa: CASSLERGVETQYF
d_call: TRBD1; j_call: TRBJ1-1; v_call: TRBV7-3; clone_size: -; cdr3_nt: TGTGCCAGCAGCTTAGGACAGGGTGGAAACACTGAAGCTTTCTTT; cdr3_aa: CASSLGQGGNTEAFF
d_call: -; j_call: TRBJ2-3; v_call: TRBV4-3; clone_size: -; cdr3_nt: TGCGCCAGCAGCCAAGACTCCCAGGGCCCCGGCACAGATACGCAGTATTTT; cdr3_aa: CASSQDSQGPGTDTQYF
d_call: TRBD1; j_call: TRBJ2-7; v_call: TRBV2; clone_size: once; cdr3_nt: TGTGCCAGCAGTGAAAGGACAGGGGACGAGCAGTACTTC; cdr3_aa: CASSERTGDEQYF
d_call: TRBD1; j_call: TRBJ1-2; v_call: TRBV9; clone_size: -; cdr3_nt: TGTGCCAGCAGCGAAAGCCTCTGGACAGGGAACTATGGCTACACCTTC; cdr3_aa: CASSESLWTGNYGYTF
d_call: -; j_call: TRBJ1-6; v_call: TRBV6-5; clone_size: -; cdr3_nt: TGTGCCAGCAGTTACAACAGATATAATTCACCCCTCCACTTT; cdr3_aa: CASSYNRYNSPLHF
d_call: TRBD1; j_call: TRBJ1-1; v_call: TRBV6-5; clone_size: many; cdr3_nt: TGTGCCAGCAGTTATCAACAGGGGGGAATGAACACTGAAGCTTTCTTT; cdr3_aa: CASSYQQGGMNTEAFF
d_call: TRBD2; j_call: TRBJ2-3; v_call: TRBV18; clone_size: -; cdr3_nt: TGTGCCAGCTCACCAGGACTAGCGGGGAGCGCAGATACGCAGTATTTT; cdr3_aa: CASSPGLAGSADTQYF
d_call: -; j_call: TRBJ1-2; v_call: TRBV6-5; clone_size: few; cdr3_nt: TGTGCCAGCAATTCCGGGACAAATTATGGCTACACCTTC; cdr3_aa: CASNSGTNYGYTF
d_call: -; j_call: TRBJ2-1; v_call: TRBV29-1; clone_size: -; cdr3_nt: TGCAGCGGGTCGCAGGTAAACTACAATGAGCAGTTCTTC; cdr3_aa: CSGSQVNYNEQFF
d_call: TRBD1; j_call: TRBJ2-2; v_call: TRBV27; clone_size: -; cdr3_nt: TGTGCCAGCAGTTTATCGGGACAGGGGTACACCGGGGAGCTGTTTTTT; cdr3_aa: CASSLSGQGYTGELFF
d_call: -; j_call: TRBJ1-1; v_call: TRBV13; clone_size: -; cdr3_nt: TGTGCCAGCAGCCTAATAACGTACACGCGGTTGTCGGGGAACACTGAAGCTTTCTTT; cdr3_aa: CASSLITYTRLSGNTEAFF
d_call: -; j_call: TRBJ1-2; v_call: TRBV2; clone_size: -; cdr3_nt: TGTGCCAGCGAGAGAGGGGGAGACTATGGCTACACCTTC; cdr3_aa: CASERGGDYGYTF
d_call: -; j_call: TRBJ1-3; v_call: TRBV6-5; clone_size: -; cdr3_nt: TGTGCCACCACATTACGGGGGCCACTAGCGGACACCATATATTTT; cdr3_aa: CATTLRGPLADTIYF
d_call: -; j_call: TRBJ2-1; v_call: TRBV5-4; clone_size: -; cdr3_nt: TGTGCCAGCAGCAGAGAAGGGGCCCTATACAATGAGCAGTTCTTC; cdr3_aa: CASSREGALYNEQFF
d_call: TRBD1; j_call: TRBJ1-6; v_call: TRBV28; clone_size: -; cdr3_nt: TGTGCCAGCAGTTTTGACAGGGTGGGTAATTCACCCCTCCACTTT; cdr3_aa: CASSFDRVGNSPLHF
d_call: TRBD1; j_call: TRBJ1-2; v_call: TRBV4-2; clone_size: -; cdr3_nt: TGTGCCAGCAGCCAAGATGGCCGACCGGGACAGGGGGCCGGAGGCTACACCTTC; cdr3_aa: CASSQDGRPGQGAGGYTF
d_call: -; j_call: TRBJ1-3; v_call: TRBV18; clone_size: -; cdr3_nt: TGTGCCAGCTCACAAGAGGGCTACTCTGGAAACACCATATATTTT; cdr3_aa: CASSQEGYSGNTIYF
d_call: -; j_call: TRBJ1-3; v_call: TRBV6-5; clone_size: -; cdr3_nt: TGTGCCAGCAGAAACGGGGAAGTTTCTGGAAACACCATATATTTT; cdr3_aa: CASRNGEVSGNTIYF
d_call: TRBD1; j_call: TRBJ1-5; v_call: TRBV6-5; clone_size: -; cdr3_nt: TGTGCCAGCAGAGGGACAGTTCATAGCAATCAGCCCCAGCATTTT; cdr3_aa: CASRGTVHSNQPQHF
d_call: TRBD1; j_call: TRBJ2-7; v_call: TRBV4-2; clone_size: once; cdr3_nt: TGTGCCAGCAGCCAGGGCGGGACAGGTCATTACGAGCAGTACTTC; cdr3_aa: CASSQGGTGHYEQYF
d_call: TRBD1; j_call: TRBJ2-7; v_call: TRBV11-2; clone_size: few; cdr3_nt: TGTGCCAGCAGCTTAGGCCGGGACAGCCAGTACTTC; cdr3_aa: CASSLGRDSQYF